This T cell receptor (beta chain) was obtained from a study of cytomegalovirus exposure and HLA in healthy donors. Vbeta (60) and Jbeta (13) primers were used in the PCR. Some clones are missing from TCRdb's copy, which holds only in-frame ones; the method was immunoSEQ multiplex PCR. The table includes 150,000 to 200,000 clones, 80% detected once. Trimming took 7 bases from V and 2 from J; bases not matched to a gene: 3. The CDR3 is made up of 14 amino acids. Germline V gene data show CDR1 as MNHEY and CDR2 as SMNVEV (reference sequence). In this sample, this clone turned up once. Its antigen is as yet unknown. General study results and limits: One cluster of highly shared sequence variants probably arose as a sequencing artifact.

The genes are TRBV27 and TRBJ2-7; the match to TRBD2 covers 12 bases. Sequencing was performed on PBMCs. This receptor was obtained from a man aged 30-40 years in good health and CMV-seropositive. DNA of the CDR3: TGTGCCAGCAAACTAGCGGGAGGAACCTACGAGCAGTACTTC. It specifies CASKLAGGTYEQYF.